The source of this TCR beta chain is a study of graft-versus-host responses after intestinal transplantation. Study summary: After anti-thymocyte globulin induction, recipients took tacrolimus and steroids for around three years.

As for this clone: Its antigen is not identified.

Profiled with immunoSEQ multiplex PCR; TCRdb holds only in-frame clones, not every one. In the table there are 90,000 to 150,000 clones, roughly 95% of which are singletons. Study-level results: Recipient marrow contained GvH clones, some of which appeared first in ileum or blood.

The sequencing here drew on unstimulated CD8+ T cells sorted from spleen or lymph node cells, taken before intestinal transplant. This sequence originates from a human donor who received an intestinal transplant.

For the CDR3, the DNA is TGCGCCAGCAACCGCGACAGGGGAGAGACCCAGTACTTC. It translates to CASNRDRGETQYF. The chain combines TRBV10-1 with TRBJ2-5; 8 nucleotides line up with TRBD1. J was trimmed by 4 bases and V by 7 bases; bases with no gene match: 5. There are 13 residues in the CDR3. CDR1 WNHNN and CDR2 SYGVQD come from the germline V gene (reference sequence).